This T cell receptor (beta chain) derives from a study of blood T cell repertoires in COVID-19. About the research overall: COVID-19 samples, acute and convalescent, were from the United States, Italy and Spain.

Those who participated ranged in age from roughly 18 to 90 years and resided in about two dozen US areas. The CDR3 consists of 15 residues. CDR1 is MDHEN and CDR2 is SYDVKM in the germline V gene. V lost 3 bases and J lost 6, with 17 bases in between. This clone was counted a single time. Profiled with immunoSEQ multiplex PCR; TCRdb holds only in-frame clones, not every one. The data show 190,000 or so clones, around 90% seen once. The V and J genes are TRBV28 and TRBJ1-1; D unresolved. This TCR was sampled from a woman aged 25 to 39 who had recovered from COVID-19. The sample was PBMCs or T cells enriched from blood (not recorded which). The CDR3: CASSFLAGLGAEAFF. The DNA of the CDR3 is TGTGCCAGCAGTTTCCTGGCCGGCCTCGGGGCTGAAGCTTTCTTT.